This T cell receptor beta chain is drawn from a study of shared clonotypes between healthy human individuals. Study-wide background: Plates per donor: three CD4 naive, three CD4 memory, two CD8 naive, one CD8 memory.

Here immunoSEQ multiplex PCR was the method, and the copy in TCRdb shows in-frame clones only, minus some. The table lists approximately 1,000,000 clones, around 78% of them singletons. This clone was detected once. The V gene end was trimmed by 0 bases and the J gene end by 5 bases; junction bases not matched to a gene: 3. CDR1 is SGHRS, CDR2 YFSETQ, per germline. The CDR3 consists of 14 residues. The chain carries TRBV5-1 and TRBJ2-5; TRBD2 matches 8 bases. The sample comprised memory CD4+ T cells from PBMCs. The subset is: CD45RA-negative fraction. The receptor was derived from a man between 18 and 35 years old in good health. Some clones in this sample may be carry-over from other donors' samples. The CDR3 DNA sequence: TGCGCCAGCAGCTTGGCCGGGAGGGTGGAGACCCAGTACTTC. This gives the protein CASSLAGRVETQYF. The variable domain in full, completed from reference TRBV5-1 and TRBJ2-5, reads KAGVTQTPRYLIKTRGQQVTLSCSPISGHRSVSWYQQTPGQGLQFLFEYFSETQRNKGNFPGRFSGRQFSNSRSEMNVSTLELGDSALYLCASSLAGRVETQYFGPGTRLLVL.